This TCR beta chain was identified in a study of human T cells and chemical hapten exposure. Study summary: The cohort included alopecia areata under or over 50% scalp, totalis and universalis.

Ten or more counts support this clonotype. TCRdb passed the RACE reads through MiXCR, listing each CDR3 protein once. Among 350,000 to 450,000 distinct CDR3 sequences listed, less than 6.5% were seen once. Specified time point: pre-sensitization, week 0. The treatment is: therapeutic diphenylcyclopropenone sensitization with weekly scalp DPC. Germline CDR1 SGHRS, CDR2 YFSETQ. This CDR3 region has 15 residues. V was clipped by 4 bases and J by 2 bases, with 15 bases between them. V and J are TRBV5-1 and TRBJ2-5, with D tentatively TRBD2 (6 bases). The TCR originated in a woman aged 45 to 65 with alopecia areata. Some clones in this sample may be carry-over from other donors' samples. The sequencing used whole blood, collected in connection with sensitization to the hapten diphenylcyclopropenone (DPC). CDR3 protein: CASSAERVAQETQYF. The CDR3 DNA sequence: TGCGCCAGCAGCGCTGAGCGGGTCGCTCAAGAGACCCAGTACTTC.